A few counts support the clone carrying this TCR beta chain. What it binds is not known. CDR1 and CDR2 from the germline V gene are DFQATT and SNEGSKA (reference sequence). The CDR3 runs 13 residues. V was cut by 2 bases and J by 6 bases, with 13 bases left in between. The sample originates from a study of T cell repertoires in cytomegalovirus infection. For the study at large: From public TCR beta signatures came an indication of both CMV infection and matching HLA type. Study results and caveats: HLA-C-restricted TCR beta clonotypes specific for CMV led the ex vivo response. Public TCR beta family frequency separated CMV-and-HLA carriers, including in an independent cohort.

TCRdb itself ran the reads through MiXCR, one entry per CDR3 protein. Among 650,000 to 850,000 distinct CDR3 sequences listed, around 29% were seen once. The starting material was cultured CD8+ T cells from PBMCs, obtained from culture after CMV antigen stimulation. This chain connects TRBV20-1 to TRBJ1-2; a weak D match, TRBD1 (6 bases). This clonotype was obtained from a human donor in good health (CMV status not recorded). Some clones in this sample may be carry-over from other donors' samples. The CDR3 is CSARQGLNDGYTF. DNA of the CDR3: TGCAGTGCTAGACAGGGGCTAAACGATGGCTACACCTTC.